What follows describes a single TCR beta chain. No antigen is known for it. This sample was included in a study of CD8 T cells in Susac syndrome. Study conclusions and caveats: The CD4+ T cell repertoires of Susac syndrome were found to show no clonal expansion.

Random hexamers served to reverse transcribe about 0.5 to 1 ug RNA. The TCR beta CDR3 was amplified by immunoSEQ multiplex PCR across 54 Vbeta, 13 Jbeta. TCRdb re-analysed the immunoSEQ multiplex PCR reads in MiXCR, keeping a single row per CDR3 protein. The sample has roughly 250,000 distinct CDR3 sequences; 90% to 97% are singletons. From germline, CDR1 is SEHNR and CDR2 FQNEAQ (reference sequence). Trimming left V 2 bases short and J 4 bases short, with 12 bases between. The CDR3 runs to 14 residues. The gene calls are TRBV7-9 and TRBJ2-7, with D maybe TRBD2 (6 bases). Sequenced: CD4+ T cells from PBMCs. The clonotype was recovered from a human donor with Susac syndrome. The CDR3 DNA sequence: TGTGCCAGCAGCTTATCCGGGAGAGGGTACGAGCAGTACTTC. This gives the protein CASSLSGRGYEQYF. The complete variable domain, with remaining parts taken from reference TRBV7-9 and TRBJ2-7, reads DTGVSQNPRHKITKRGQNVTFRCDPISEHNRLYWYRQTLGQGPEFLTYFQNEAQLEKSRLLSDRFSAERPKGSFSTLEIQRTEQGDSAMYLCASSLSGRGYEQYFGPGTRLTVT.